This TCR beta chain was identified during a study of T cell changes during pregnancy in multiple sclerosis. Germline V gives CDR1 MNHEY, CDR2 SVGAGI. The CDR3 spans 15 residues. V dropped 7 bases and J dropped 3; count of bases not matched to a gene: 6. Libraries were prepared by immunoSEQ multiplex PCR; TCRdb keeps only in-frame clonotypes and omits some of them. The sample lists 35,000 or so clones, just over 85% seen once, with 1.2% in the top ten. The material was CD4+ T cells from peripheral blood mononuclear cells, obtained before pregnancy. The chain links TRBV6-5 to TRBJ2-3, with 11 bases fitting TRBD2. The receptor's source is a female donor with multiple sclerosis, enrolled in a pregnancy study. CDR3: CASTLSGRETDTQYF. In DNA form, the CDR3 reads TGTGCCAGCACACTTAGCGGGAGGGAGACAGATACGCAGTATTTT.